Sequencing of this T cell receptor (beta chain) was carried out in a study of tumor-infiltrating lymphocytes in primary liver carcinoma (TCRdb year 2017). Regarding the study in general: Hepatocellular carcinoma (four) or combined HCC and intrahepatic cholangiocarcinoma (one) was present in the five patients, who were three men and two women aged 30 to 69 years. Tumors of the five patients were stage T1-T3 N0M0 with maximum diameters of roughly 4.2 to 11 cm. Samples yielded roughly 3.5 to 7.13 million productive TCRbeta reads; read depth did not differ significantly between tissue types. Across five regions of each liver tumor, along with adjacent normal tissue and blood, the study brought together TCRbeta repertoire sequencing, expression microarrays and whole-exome sequencing. A total of approximately 35 specimens from 5 patients, comprising 25 or so tumor regions, 5 adjacent noncancerous liver tissues and 5 peripheral blood samples, were covered by TCRbeta repertoire sequencing. To link TCRbeta repertoire diversity with the local molecular phenotype, the 25 to 30 tumor region samples were profiled using Agilent mRNA microarrays. High reproducibility was observed for the technical replicate repertoires, with mean shared-clone rates roughly 0.87 and correlation coefficients above 0.98.

What the work shows at the level of the full study, not this receptor alone: Just about 8-25% of top clones turned up in all five regions of a tumor, which suggests spatial heterogeneity among tumor-infiltrating T cells. Compared with blood, tumors had a significantly larger share of the repertoire taken up by the top 250 clones (p = 0.039). Only the TCR beta chain was sequenced, so true repertoire diversity is likely underestimated because unpaired alpha chains were not captured. Pairs of tumor regions showed greater repertoire overlap (mean roughly 36%) than tumor-adjacent pairs (17%) or tumor-blood pairs (roughly 14%), which is consistent with antigen-driven expansion. The study included only four or five patients, and the authors note findings should be validated in a larger study. Because the samples were bulk and unsorted, CD4+ and CD8+ T cell repertoires could not be compared.

Many counts were recorded for this clonotype. The antigen this receptor binds is unknown. Base qualities are not recorded, but no much larger clone differs from it by a single base. The cysteine opens and the phenylalanine closes a CDR3 of 14 amino acids. The DNA shown is the 42-base CDR3, in frame from base 1. Reading the germline V gene (reference sequence) gives CDR1 SGHNT and CDR2 YYREEE. Trimming at the junction amounts to 0 bases on V and 4 bases on J, and the germline ends lie 10 bases apart. Total RNA and DNA were co-extracted from about 20-30 mg of bulk tissue with the AllPrep DNA/RNA mini kit, without cell sorting. Between November 2015 and March 2016, five patients in China with histopathologically diagnosed primary liver carcinoma had their tumors surgically resected. Patients had chronic HBV infection and were treatment-naive at sampling. Each tumor was sampled at five spatially separated regions: the superior, inferior, left-lateral and right-lateral poles and the tumor centre. According to histology, viable tumor cells made up more than 75% of every tumor sample. Pieces of fresh tumor and adjacent tissue were cut in half, with one half kept in RNAlater at -80 degrees C and the other half sent for histology.

Using a constant-region primer and ProtoScript II reverse transcriptase, TCRbeta-specific cDNA was reverse-transcribed from 500 to 650 ng total RNA. Three nested multiplex PCR rounds, following a slightly modified ARM-PCR procedure, were used to build the TCRbeta libraries. Multiplex TRBV1-TRBV30 forward primers and a Cbeta reverse primer were used in the first two PCR rounds, each of which was run for approximately 9 cycles. A final 25-cycle PCR with Deep VentR polymerase added sample barcodes and Illumina adapters. Amplicons of 200-500 bp were gel-purified with a QIAquick gel extraction kit before sequencing. An Illumina HiSeq 2500 was used to sequence the TCRbeta amplicons, generating 250-bp paired-end reads. The original pipeline was this. Reads were quality-trimmed with Trimmomatic v0.33, and paired reads were merged with FLASH v1.2.11 to recover full CDR3 sequences. V, D and J germline segments were assigned to the rearranged TCRbeta sequences using MiGEC v1.2.1b. VDJtools v1.0.0 computed clonotype statistics and Shannon-Wiener diversity indices. To cut down on sampling bias, every analysis after diversity analysis relied on just the 250 most abundant clonotypes from each sample. TCRdb trimmed the raw reads at Q25, called clones with MiXCR and kept productive beta chains. Under each unique CDR3 protein, matching rows form one entry showing the most common genes and DNA. These V and J calls derive from TCRdb rather than the authors' analysis. In all, the sample holds more than 100,000 distinct CDR3 sequences, and around 60% of those were seen once. In total, the top ten clones hold about a tenth of the sample.

Sequencing was carried out using liver tumor tissue from sampling region 1. Explained via the paper, the cell subset or site label denotes: tumor region T1, superior pole. The sequence is built from TRBV5-4 and TRBJ1-2, and TRBD1 may be the D gene, going by 5 matching bases. The receptor comes from a woman in her sixties or seventies with primary liver carcinoma and hepatitis B virus infection. The DNA sequence is as follows: TGTGCCAGCAGCTTGGCGCGACAGATCTATGGCTACACCTTC. It is translated as CASSLARQIYGYTF.